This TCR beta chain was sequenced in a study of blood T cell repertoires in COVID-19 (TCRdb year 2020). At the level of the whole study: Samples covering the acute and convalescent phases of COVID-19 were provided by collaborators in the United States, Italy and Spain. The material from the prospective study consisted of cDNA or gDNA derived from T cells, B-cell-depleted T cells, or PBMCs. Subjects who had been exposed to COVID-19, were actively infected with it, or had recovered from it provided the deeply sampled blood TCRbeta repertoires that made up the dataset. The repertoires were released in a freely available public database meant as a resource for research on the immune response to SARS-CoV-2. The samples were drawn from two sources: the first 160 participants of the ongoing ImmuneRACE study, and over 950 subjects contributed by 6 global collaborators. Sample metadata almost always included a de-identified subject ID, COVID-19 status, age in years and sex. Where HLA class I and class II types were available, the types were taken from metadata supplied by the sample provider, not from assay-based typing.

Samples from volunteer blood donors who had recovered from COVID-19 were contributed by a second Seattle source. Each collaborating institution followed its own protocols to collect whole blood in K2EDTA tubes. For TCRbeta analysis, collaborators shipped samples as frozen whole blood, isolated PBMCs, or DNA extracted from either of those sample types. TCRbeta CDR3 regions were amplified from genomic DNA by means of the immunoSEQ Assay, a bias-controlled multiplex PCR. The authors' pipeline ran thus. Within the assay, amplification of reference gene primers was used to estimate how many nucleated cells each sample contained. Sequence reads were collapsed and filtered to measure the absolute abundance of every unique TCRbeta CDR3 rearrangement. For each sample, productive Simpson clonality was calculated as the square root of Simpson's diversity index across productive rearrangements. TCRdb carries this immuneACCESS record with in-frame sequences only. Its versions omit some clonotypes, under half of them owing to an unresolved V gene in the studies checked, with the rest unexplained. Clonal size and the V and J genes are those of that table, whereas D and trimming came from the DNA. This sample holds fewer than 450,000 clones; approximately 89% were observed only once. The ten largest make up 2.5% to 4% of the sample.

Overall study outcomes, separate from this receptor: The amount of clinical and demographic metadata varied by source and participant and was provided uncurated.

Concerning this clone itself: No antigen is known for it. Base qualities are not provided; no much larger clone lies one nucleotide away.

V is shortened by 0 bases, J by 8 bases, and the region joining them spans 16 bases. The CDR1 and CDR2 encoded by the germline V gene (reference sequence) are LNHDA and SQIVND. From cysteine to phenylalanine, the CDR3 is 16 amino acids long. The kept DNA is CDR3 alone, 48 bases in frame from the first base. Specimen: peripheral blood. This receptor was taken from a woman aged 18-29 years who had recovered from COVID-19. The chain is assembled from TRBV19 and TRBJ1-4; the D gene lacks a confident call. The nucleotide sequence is TGTGCCAGTAGTATAGATCCCGTAGAGGGAAGGGAAAAACTGTTTTTT. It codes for CASSIDPVEGREKLFF.